One and the same sample provided the 23 T cell receptor beta chains below, sequenced in a study of blood T cell repertoires in COVID-19. Profiling relied on immunoSEQ multiplex PCR, and the TCRdb table lists in-frame clones only, not all of them. The table lists approximately 180,000 clones, approximately 86% of them singletons. Sample: peripheral blood. The origin of the receptors is a woman of 80 years or more with acute or convalescent COVID-19.

This clone came up a few times. Here the CDR3 DNA reads TGTGCCAGTAGGCTACAGGGGGCGAAGCCCCAGCATTTT. Its protein product is CASRLQGAKPQHF. The V gene is TRBV19, the J gene TRBJ1-5; 9 positions match TRBD1. CDR3 length: 13 amino acids. With 6 bases clipped from V and 8 bases from J, the junction kept 5 bases outside the gene matches. Germline CDR1 and CDR2: LNHDA and SQIVND (reference sequence).

The chain is built from TRBV9 and TRBJ1-4, with a weak D call TRBD1 (5 bases). Per the germline V gene, CDR1 is SGDLS and CDR2 is YYNGEE. The CDR3 length is 16 residues. Trimming removed 4 bases at V and 3 bases at J, with 16 bases between. The CDR3 DNA follows: TGTGCCAGCAGCACGCGGGACGGGGAACCTAATGAAAAACTGTTTTTT. Translated: CASSTRDGEPNEKLFF.

The rearrangement uses TRBV18 and TRBJ1-4; tentative D call: TRBD1 (5 bases). V lost 2 bases and J 6 bases, leaving 10 bases between the germline ends. The CDR3 contains 14 residues. In germline, CDR1 is KGHSH, CDR2 LQKENI. CDR3 sequence reads: CASSPFGGDEKLFF. The CDR3 DNA reads TGTGCCAGCTCACCATTCGGAGGGGATGAAAAACTGTTTTTT.

This chain links TRBV20-1 with TRBJ2-7; D is undetermined. V was cut by 0 bases and J by 4 bases, with 4 bases left in between. Germline V gene data show CDR1 as DFQATT and CDR2 as SNEGSKA (reference sequence). The CDR3 has 11 residues. Here the CDR3 reads CSAREQYEQYF. The CDR3 DNA follows: TGCAGTGCTAGAGAACAGTACGAGCAGTACTTC.

V is TRBV30 and J is TRBJ2-5; D possibly corresponds to TRBD1 (6 bases). CDR3 length: 14 amino acids. With 5 bases removed from V and 0 bases from J, the gap between germline ends came to 13 bases. Per germline, CDR1 GTSNPN and CDR2 SVGIG (reference sequence). The CDR3 nucleotides read TGTGCCTGGGGACCAAACAGGGACCAAGAGACCCAGTACTTC. Translating gives CAWGPNRDQETQYF. The full variable domain, in which reference TRBV30 and TRBJ2-5 provide the parts outside the CDR3, is SQTIHQWPATLVQPVGSPLSLECTVEGTSNPNLYWYRQAAGRGLQLLFYSVGIGQISSEVPQNLSASRPQDRQFILSSKKLLLSDSGFYLCAWGPNRDQETQYFGPGTRLLVL.

This chain connects TRBV5-4 to TRBJ2-7, with 11 bases fitting TRBD2. Germline trimming cut 4 bases from V and 5 bases from J; bases unmatched to any gene: 11. The CDR3 spans 16 residues. The germline V gene encodes CDR1 SGHNT and CDR2 YYREEE (reference sequence). CDR3 nucleotides: TGTGCCAGCAGCCTGATTCTAGCGGGGGGCTTCCACGAGCAGTACTTC. Amino acid sequence: CASSLILAGGFHEQYF.

V and J are TRBV5-1 and TRBJ2-3; 7 bases are shared with TRBD1. The junction had 5 bases not matched to a gene; V was cut back by 4 bases and J by 3 bases. Germline V gene data show CDR1 as SGHRS and CDR2 as YFSETQ. This CDR3 has 14 amino acids. Here the CDR3 reads CASSEGQITDTQYF. CDR3 coding DNA: TGCGCCAGCAGCGAGGGACAGATTACAGATACGCAGTATTTT.

This chain connects TRBV10-1 to TRBJ1-1; D perhaps matches TRBD1 (5 bases). The CDR3 totals 13 residues. Trimming cost V 9 bases and J 4 bases, with 15 bases left between them. Germline V gene sequence: CDR1 WNHNN, CDR2 SYGVQD (reference sequence). In nucleotides, the CDR3 is TGCGCCAGTACCAGGGCTTGGGGCACTGAAGCTTTCTTT. Translated, it gives CASTRAWGTEAFF.

The sample holds a few counts of this clone. The chain combines TRBV7-3 with TRBJ2-6; D is possibly TRBD2 (6 bases). CDR1 is SGHTA and CDR2 is FQGTGA in the germline V gene. CDR3 length: 15 residues. V gave up 2 bases and J gave up 1 base, with 6 bases separating them. The CDR3 region is CASSLGGSGANVLTF. The CDR3 DNA sequence: TGTGCCAGCAGCTTAGGAGGGTCTGGGGCCAACGTCCTGACTTTC. Full variable domain (missing parts from reference TRBV7-3 and TRBJ2-6): GAGVSQTPSNKVTEKGKYVELRCDPISGHTALYWYRQSLGQGPEFLIYFQGTGAADDSGLPNDRFFAVRPEGSVSTLKIQRTERGDSAVYLCASSLGGSGANVLTFGAGSRLTVL.

The chain recombines TRBV9 with TRBJ2-3, with 10 bases matching TRBD2. Germline V lookup: CDR1 SGDLS, CDR2 YYNGEE. This CDR3 comprises 16 residues. Trimming cost V 4 bases and J 1 base; bases outside gene matches: 6. CDR3 in amino acids: CASSSLAGVGTDTQYF. The CDR3 DNA reads as TGTGCCAGCAGCTCCCTAGCGGGAGTTGGCACAGATACGCAGTATTTT.

The genes are TRBV27 and TRBJ1-1; D call uncertain. V was clipped by 3 bases and J by 1 base, with 6 bases between them. The germline V gene has CDR1 MNHEY and CDR2 SMNVEV (reference sequence). This CDR3 contains 13 residues. The CDR3 reads CASSLRSNTEAFF. The CDR3 DNA reads as TGTGCCAGCAGTTTGCGGTCGAACACTGAAGCTTTCTTT.

The genes are TRBV27 and TRBJ2-1; 9 positions agree with TRBD1. V was clipped by 0 bases and J by 15 bases; unmatched bases: 9. In germline, CDR1 is MNHEY, CDR2 SMNVEV (reference sequence). The length of the CDR3 is 14 residues. In DNA, the CDR3 is TGTGCCAGCAGTTTATCGGTGGGGGACAGGGTCCGGTTCTTC. Protein sequence: CASSLSVGDRVRFF.

V and J are TRBV4-1 and TRBJ1-1; TRBD1 matches 9 bases. The CDR3 sequence is 16 residues long. Germline CDR1 MGHRA, CDR2 YSYEKL. V lost 6 bases to trimming and J lost 0 bases; unmatched junction nucleotides: 8. The CDR3 DNA reads TGCGCCAGCAGGTTGGACAGGGGATATATGAACACTGAAGCTTTCTTT. Translated, it gives CASRLDRGYMNTEAFF.

This sequence joins TRBV4-2 and TRBJ2-3; 10 nucleotides line up with TRBD2. The CDR3 runs to 15 residues. V shed 6 bases and J 2 bases; nucleotides not matched to a gene: 5. CDR1 LGHNA and CDR2 YNFKEQ come from the germline V gene. The CDR3 bases are TGTGCCAGCAGTCTCAGCGGGGGGGACACAGATACGCAGTATTTT. Residues: CASSLSGGDTDTQYF.

The chain couples TRBV7-3 to TRBJ2-7; D possibly corresponds to TRBD2 (6 bases). V was trimmed by 2 bases and J by 6 bases, leaving 11 bases between them. The CDR3 is made up of 13 amino acids. Germline-derived CDR1 and CDR2 are SGHTA and FQGTGA. CDR3 loop: CASSLAQGGEQYF. Written as DNA, the CDR3 is TGTGCCAGCAGCTTAGCCCAGGGAGGCGAGCAGTACTTC.

This clone was seen a single time. CDR3 protein: CASSAGGGDPYGYTF. The CDR3 DNA follows: TGTGCCAGCAGCGCCGGGGGAGGGGACCCTTATGGCTACACCTTC. The rearrangement links TRBV9 to TRBJ1-2; weak D call: TRBD1 (5 bases). The V and J ends lost 3 bases and 5 bases respectively, with 17 bases between them. The germline V gene has CDR1 SGDLS and CDR2 YYNGEE. The CDR3 extends over 15 amino acids.

V usage is TRBV5-5 and J usage is TRBJ1-1; 11 positions match TRBD1. Unmatched junction bases numbered 6, after V lost 5 bases and J lost 3 bases. The CDR3 loop spans 15 amino acids. Germline CDR1 is SGHKS and CDR2 is YYEKEE (reference sequence). CDR3 loop: CASSRTGGRDTEAFF. The CDR3 coding sequence is TGTGCCAGCAGTCGGACAGGGGGCAGGGACACTGAAGCTTTCTTT.

The rearrangement links TRBV7-2 to TRBJ1-1; D gene unclear. The V end was cut by 3 bases, the J end by 7 bases, with 15 bases between. The CDR3 length is 14 residues. CDR1 and CDR2 (germline): SGHTA, FQGNSA. DNA for the CDR3: TGTGCCAGCAGCTTGCGAGGGAGGGATAGTGAAGCTTTCTTT. Protein sequence: CASSLRGRDSEAFF.

The rearrangement uses TRBV7-8 and TRBJ1-1; maybe TRBD1 (5 bases). The CDR3 is 15 residues long. V lost 5 bases and J lost 3, with 16 bases in between. Germline values: CDR1 SGHVS, CDR2 FQNEAQ. The CDR3 DNA reads as TGTGCCAGCAGCCTATCCCCTACAGGATACACTGAAGCTTTCTTT. This encodes CASSLSPTGYTEAFF.

The chain joins TRBV5-1 to TRBJ2-4; 7 nucleotides line up with TRBD2. CDR3 length: 14 amino acids. V gave up 3 bases and J gave up 6 bases; unmatched junction bases: 6. Germline CDR1 and CDR2: SGHRS and YFSETQ. The CDR3 nucleotides are TGCGCCAGCAGCTCCCTAGGGGAGGGAAACATTCAGTACTTC. It specifies CASSSLGEGNIQYF.

The sample holds one count of this clone. V is TRBV15 and J is TRBJ1-6; 7 nucleotides agree with TRBD1. This CDR3 contains 15 residues. V trimming: 0 bases; J trimming: 9 bases; junction bases outside the gene matches: 5. From germline, CDR1 is LNHNV and CDR2 YYDKDF (reference sequence). The CDR3, as DNA: TGTGCCACCAGCAGAGAGCGACAGGGAGTTTCACCCCTCCACTTT. Residues: CATSRERQGVSPLHF.

This clone was seen a single time. The rearrangement uses TRBV11-2 and TRBJ2-7, with 11 bases lining up with TRBD1. Per the germline V gene, CDR1 is SGHAT and CDR2 is FQNNGV. The V and J ends lost 6 bases and 3 bases, in that order; junction bases with no gene match: 4. CDR3 size: 14 residues. This CDR3 is CASRRDRGGYEQYF. The CDR3 DNA reads TGTGCCAGCAGGCGGGACAGGGGGGGCTACGAGCAGTACTTC.

This sequence joins TRBV5-6 and TRBJ1-3, with D hard to call. The CDR3 is 15 amino acids. Germline V gives CDR1 SGHDT, CDR2 YYEEEE. V was trimmed by 2 bases and J by 5 bases, leaving 14 bases between them. The CDR3 protein is CASSFGLGGRNTIYF. In nucleotides, the CDR3 is TGTGCCAGCAGCTTCGGTCTCGGCGGGAGAAACACCATATATTTT. The variable domain in full, completed from reference TRBV5-6 and TRBJ1-3, reads DAGVTQSPTHLIKTRGQQVTLRCSPKSGHDTVSWYQQALGQGPQFIFQYYEEEERQRGNFPDRFSGHQFPNYSSELNVNALLLGDSALYLCASSFGLGGRNTIYFGEGSWLTVV.